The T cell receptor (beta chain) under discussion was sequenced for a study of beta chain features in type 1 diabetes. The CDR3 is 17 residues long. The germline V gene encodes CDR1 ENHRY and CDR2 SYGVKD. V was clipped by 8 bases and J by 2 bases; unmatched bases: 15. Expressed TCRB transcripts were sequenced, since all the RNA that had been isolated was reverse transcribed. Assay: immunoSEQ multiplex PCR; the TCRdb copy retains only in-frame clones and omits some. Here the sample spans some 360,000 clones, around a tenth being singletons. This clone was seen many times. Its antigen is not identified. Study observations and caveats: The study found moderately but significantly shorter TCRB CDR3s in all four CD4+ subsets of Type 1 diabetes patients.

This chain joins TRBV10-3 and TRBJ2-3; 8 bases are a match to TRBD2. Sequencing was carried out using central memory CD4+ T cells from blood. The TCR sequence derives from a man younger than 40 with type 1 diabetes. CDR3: CAISLGASGLFTDTQYF. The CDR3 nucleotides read TGTGCCATCTCGTTGGGAGCTAGCGGGCTATTCACAGATACGCAGTATTTT.